A selection of T cell receptor beta chains follows, all from one sample in a study of cytomegalovirus exposure and HLA in healthy donors. TCRdb's table, derived via immunoSEQ multiplex PCR, lists solely in-frame clones and lacks some. The sample records 100,000 to 150,000 clones, about 10% being singletons. Sequenced: PBMCs. These receptors were taken from a woman aged 18-29 years in good health and CMV-seropositive. CDR3s include the opening cysteine and the closing phenylalanine or tryptophan. A D gene is named only where the DNA matches it firmly. Size values are once, few and many counts, or a class for expanded clones, and some rows have none.

v_gene	d_gene	j_gene	len	abundance	CDR3aa	CDR3nt
TRBV7-8	TRBD1	TRBJ1-5	17	few	CASSLGKQGASNQPQHF	TGTGCCAGCAGCTTAGGAAAACAGGGGGCGAGCAATCAGCCCCAGCATTTT
TRBV28	.	TRBJ2-7	14	.	CASSLGQPPYEQYF	TGTGCCAGCAGTTTAGGACAGCCCCCCTACGAGCAGTACTTC
TRBV2	.	TRBJ2-1	12	.	CASRRVDNEQFF	TGTGCCAGCAGGAGGGTCGACAATGAGCAGTTCTTC
TRBV28	TRBD2	TRBJ2-4	16	few	CASSLELAGPGNIQYF	TGTGCCAGCAGTTTAGAACTAGCGGGCCCGGGGAACATTCAGTACTTC
TRBV5-4	.	TRBJ1-5	16	few	CASSWGGWDSNQPQHF	TGTGCCAGCAGCTGGGGGGGCTGGGACAGCAATCAGCCCCAGCATTTT
TRBV5-3	TRBD2	TRBJ2-7	15	.	CARRPGTSRTYEQYF	TGTGCCAGAAGACCCGGGACTAGCAGGACCTACGAGCAGTACTTC
TRBV9	.	TRBJ2-7	15	.	CASSVAPGQSYEQYF	TGTGCCAGCAGCGTAGCCCCGGGTCAGTCCTACGAGCAGTACTTC
TRBV5-1	TRBD1	TRBJ1-3	14	few	CASSTGTDLNTIYF	TGCGCCAGCAGCACAGGGACAGATTTAAACACCATATATTTT
TRBV6-6	.	TRBJ1-5	14	few	CASSTDSWYQPQHF	TGTGCCAGCAGCACGGACAGTTGGTATCAGCCCCAGCATTTT
TRBV6-1	.	TRBJ2-5	16	.	CASSEGGGGHRETQYF	TGTGCCAGCAGCGAAGGGGGCGGGGGTCATCGGGAGACCCAGTACTTC
TRBV5-1	.	TRBJ2-1	15	.	CASSFQGSSYNEQFF	TGCGCCAGCAGCTTTCAGGGGAGCTCCTACAATGAGCAGTTCTTC
TRBV30	.	TRBJ2-2	13	few	CAWRGGSVGELFF	TGTGCCTGGAGAGGAGGGAGCGTCGGGGAGCTGTTTTTT
TRBV6-5	TRBD1	TRBJ1-2	14	.	CASRTPGQIHGYTF	TGTGCCAGCAGAACTCCGGGACAGATTCATGGCTACACCTTC
TRBV6-1	.	TRBJ2-3	14	.	CASSDGGPTDTQYF	TGTGCCAGCAGTGACGGAGGGCCAACAGATACGCAGTATTTT
TRBV28	.	TRBJ1-4	14	once	CASSTRPTNEKLFF	TGTGCCAGCAGCACTAGGCCAACTAATGAAAAACTGTTTTTT
TRBV4-2	.	TRBJ1-1	15	.	CASSQDPGLGSEAFF	TGTGCCAGCAGCCAAGACCCCGGGTTAGGCTCTGAAGCTTTCTTT
TRBV10-3	.	TRBJ1-2	11	.	CAISEADGYTF	TGTGCCATCAGTGAAGCGGATGGCTACACCTTC
TRBV4-1	TRBD2	TRBJ2-2	20	.	CASSQVLVASGRAGTGELFF	TGCGCCAGCAGCCAAGTGTTGGTGGCTAGCGGGAGAGCGGGGACCGGGGAGCTGTTTTTT
TRBV15	TRBD2	TRBJ2-7	17	.	CATSRVGGLSNTYEQYF	TGTGCCACCAGCAGAGTGGGAGGGCTCAGCAATACCTACGAGCAGTACTTC
TRBV9	TRBD1	TRBJ2-3	15	.	CASSPTAGGRNTQYF	TGTGCCAGCAGCCCCACGGCAGGGGGTAGGAATACGCAGTATTTT
TRBV5-1	TRBD1	TRBJ1-4	14	few	CASSLGQGNEKLFF	TGCGCCAGCAGCTTGGGACAGGGAAATGAAAAACTGTTTTTT
TRBV27	.	TRBJ2-1	16	.	CASSSLAQTSYNEQFF	TGTGCCAGCAGTTCACTAGCTCAGACCTCCTACAATGAGCAGTTCTTC
TRBV2	TRBD2	TRBJ2-2	16	few	CASSAVTSGRTGELFF	TGTGCCAGCAGCGCGGTCACTAGCGGGAGGACCGGGGAGCTGTTTTTT
TRBV9	TRBD2	TRBJ2-1	16	.	CASSAQGLAGYNEQFF	TGTGCCAGCAGCGCCCAGGGACTAGCGGGGTACAATGAGCAGTTCTTC
TRBV30	.	TRBJ2-3	13	few	CAWAAGTWGTQYF	TGTGCCTGGGCTGCGGGGACGTGGGGTACGCAGTATTTT
TRBV7-9	TRBD1	TRBJ1-1	12	few	CASSLTGTEAFF	TGTGCCAGCAGCCTGACAGGGACTGAAGCTTTCTTT
TRBV5-1	TRBD2	TRBJ2-2	17	.	CASSFAKLAGSTGELFF	TGCGCCAGCAGCTTTGCCAAACTAGCGGGATCCACCGGGGAGCTGTTTTTT
TRBV1	.	TRBJ1-6	14	few	CTRRFADYNSPLHF	TGCACCAGGAGGTTCGCGGATTATAATTCACCCCTCCACTTT
TRBV4-2	TRBD2	TRBJ2-7	16	many	CASSQAGGEYSYEQYF	TGTGCCAGCAGCCAAGCTGGGGGGGAGTACTCCTACGAGCAGTACTTC
TRBV4-1	TRBD2	TRBJ2-7	15	.	CASSHKTSGSWEQYF	TGCGCCAGCAGCCACAAGACTAGCGGGAGTTGGGAGCAGTACTTC
TRBV6-5	TRBD1	TRBJ1-5	15	.	CASKRDREVWQPQNF	TGTGCCAGCAAAAGGGACAGGGAGGTTTGGCAGCCCCAGAATTTT
TRBV25-1	TRBD1	TRBJ1-4	15	few	CASSDKQGTNEKLFF	TGTGCCAGCAGTGATAAACAGGGGACTAATGAAAAACTGTTTTTT
TRBV27	TRBD1	TRBJ2-1	17	few	CASSKLSTGGFGNEQFF	TGTGCCAGCAGTAAACTCTCGACAGGGGGATTTGGGAATGAGCAGTTCTTC
TRBV6-1	.	TRBJ1-2	16	few	CASSVDRFIANYGYTF	TGTGCCAGCAGTGTAGACAGATTTATAGCTAACTATGGCTACACCTTC
TRBV18	.	TRBJ2-3	13	few	CASSPGLTDTQYF	TGTGCCAGCTCACCAGGGCTCACAGATACGCAGTATTTT
TRBV29-1	.	TRBJ2-7	14	.	CSAGVGTGESAQYF	TGCAGCGCTGGGGTGGGTACCGGGGAATCGGCGCAGTACTTC
TRBV11-3	.	TRBJ2-7	14	few	CASSLLEVNYEQYF	TGTGCCAGCAGCTTACTAGAGGTAAACTACGAGCAGTACTTC
TRBV9	.	TRBJ2-2	17	.	CASSVGRRVPNTGELFF	TGTGCCAGCAGCGTAGGACGGCGGGTACCGAACACCGGGGAGCTGTTTTTT
TRBV27	TRBD2	TRBJ2-1	15	.	CASSIRGETTYEQFF	TGTGCCAGCAGCATCCGGGGGGAAACCACGTATGAGCAGTTCTTC
TRBV6-1	.	TRBJ1-1	15	few	CASRTSGLLNTEAFF	TGTGCCAGCAGGACGAGTGGACTACTGAACACTGAAGCTTTCTTT
TRBV9	.	TRBJ1-2	16	few	CASSTRGQFSNYGYTF	TGTGCCAGCAGCACCCGTGGACAGTTCTCTAACTATGGCTACACCTTC
TRBV28	TRBD1	TRBJ2-1	15	few	CASNGQDVPYNEQFF	TGTGCCAGCAATGGACAGGACGTACCTTACAATGAGCAGTTCTTC
TRBV11-3	TRBD2	TRBJ2-3	17	few	CASSPWTSGGLTDTQYF	TGTGCCAGCAGCCCCTGGACTAGCGGAGGGCTCACAGATACGCAGTATTTT
TRBV7-2	.	TRBJ2-5	15	.	CASSLGAEGGETQYF	TGTGCCAGCAGCTTAGGGGCCGAAGGTGGGGAGACCCAGTACTTC
TRBV5-1	.	TRBJ2-7	13	.	CASSPGQNYEQYF	TGCGCCAGCAGCCCCGGACAGAACTACGAGCAGTACTTC
TRBV4-1	.	TRBJ1-4	17	.	CASSQVQGPGGGEKLFF	TGCGCCAGCAGCCAAGTCCAGGGGCCGGGCGGTGGGGAAAAACTGTTTTTT
TRBV2	.	TRBJ1-1	13	few	CASKADLNTEAFF	TGTGCCAGCAAAGCGGACCTGAACACTGAAGCTTTCTTT
TRBV13	TRBD2	TRBJ2-5	13	few	CASSSGLQETQYF	TGTGCCAGCAGCTCGGGACTACAAGAGACCCAGTACTTC
TRBV30	TRBD1	TRBJ2-7	14	.	CAWAGQGWGYEQYF	TGTGCCTGGGCGGGACAGGGTTGGGGCTACGAGCAGTACTTC
TRBV6-1	.	TRBJ1-5	12	few	CASTTLDQPQHF	TGTGCCAGCACCACCCTAGATCAGCCCCAGCATTTT
TRBV7-9	TRBD1	TRBJ1-4	15	few	CASSDFRDRGEKLFF	TGTGCCAGCAGCGACTTCCGGGACAGGGGTGAAAAACTGTTTTTT
TRBV7-3	TRBD1	TRBJ2-3	15	.	CASSLRGLGTDTQYF	TGTGCCAGCAGCTTGAGGGGGCTGGGCACAGATACGCAGTATTTT
TRBV18	TRBD2	TRBJ2-1	16	.	CASSPPDLAGWGEQFF	TGTGCCAGCTCACCACCTGACTTAGCGGGATGGGGTGAGCAGTTCTTC
TRBV6-5	.	TRBJ1-3	15	.	CASRATEVVGNTIYF	TGTGCCAGCAGGGCGACAGAAGTCGTAGGAAACACCATATATTTT